This T cell receptor (beta chain) stems from a study of T cell repertoires in cytomegalovirus infection. V lost 0 bases and J lost 5, with 7 bases in between. The CDR3 has 13 amino acids. Looked up from germline, CDR1 is MDHEN and CDR2 is SYDVKM. As regards this clonotype: A much larger clone lies one base from this, so it may be a read error.

One entry per CDR3 protein, called by TCRdb with MiXCR from the reads. The sample has 150,000 to 200,000 distinct CDR3 sequences, 15% to 20% seen once; the top ten hold around 2.7%. The sequence was obtained from a human donor in good health (CMV status not recorded). Some clones in this sample may be carry-over from other donors' samples. The sequencing input was PBMCs. The genes are TRBV28 and TRBJ1-2; D unclear. The CDR3 spells CASSLCSRYGYTF. DNA of the CDR3: TGTGCCAGCAGTTTATGTTCGCGGTATGGCTACACCTTC.